The 27 T cell receptor beta chains below come from one sample, sequenced in a study of shared clonotypes between healthy human individuals. Sequencing used immunoSEQ multiplex PCR; TCRdb keeps in-frame clones, though not all of them. The table has roughly 2.5 million clones, 90% to 95% seen once; the top ten hold around 0.14%. The sequenced material came from naive CD4+ T cells sorted from blood. Subset reported: CD45RA+ positively selected. Receptors originate from a man between 18 and 29 years old in good health.

This clone was found a few times. The V gene is TRBV11-2, the J gene TRBJ2-7; no clear D gene. Germline V CDR1 and CDR2: SGHAT, FQNNGV. V shed 5 bases and J shed 4 bases, with 9 bases lying between them. The CDR3 has 12 amino acids. The CDR3 sequence: CASSPWGYEQYF. CDR3 coding DNA: TGTGCCAGCAGCCCGTGGGGATACGAGCAGTACTTC.

The genes are TRBV10-3 and TRBJ2-7; no firm D call. The germline gives CDR1 ENHRY, CDR2 SYGVKD. The CDR3 extends over 12 amino acids. The V and J ends lost 6 bases and 0 bases respectively, with 6 bases between them. CDR3 sequence (DNA): TGTGCCATCAGCATGGACTCCTACGAGCAGTACTTC. It codes for CAISMDSYEQYF.

The J gene is TRBJ2-5, the V gene TRBV7-2; D not resolved. The CDR3 is made up of 12 amino acids. Germline V CDR1 and CDR2: SGHTA, FQGNSA. Trimming removed 5 bases at V and 0 bases at J, with 4 bases between. CDR3 sequence: CASSQYQETQYF. In DNA, the CDR3 is TGTGCCAGCAGCCAGTACCAAGAGACCCAGTACTTC.

In its sample, this clone was seen once. This sequence may be a read error, since a much larger clone differs from it by one base. The same CDR3 arises from other DNA sequences in this sample as well. This rearrangement joins TRBV11-2 to TRBJ2-5; D unresolved. The CDR3 spans 10 residues. From germline, CDR1 is SGHAT and CDR2 FQNNGV. Trimming removed 5 bases at V and 4 bases at J, with 2 bases between. In nucleotides, the CDR3 is TGTGCCAGCAGCCGAGAGACCCAGTACTTC. The encoded protein is CASSRETQYF.

V gene TRBV6-5 combines with J gene TRBJ2-7; 7 bases line up with TRBD1. This CDR3 comprises 13 residues. J lost 6 bases, V lost 6 bases, and 8 bases had no gene match. Per germline, CDR1 MNHEY and CDR2 SVGAGI. CDR3 residues: CASRPGQTSEQYF. CDR3 coding DNA: TGTGCCAGCAGACCGGGACAGACCTCCGAGCAGTACTTC.

The chain has TRBV6-1 and TRBJ2-3; D uncertain. Germline V gene sequence: CDR1 MNHNS, CDR2 SASEGT. The CDR3 covers 14 residues. Trimming stripped 6 bases from V and 2 bases from J, with 12 bases between. DNA of the CDR3: TGTGCCAGCAGCCCCATGGAGTTCACAGATACGCAGTATTTT. Translated, it gives CASSPMEFTDTQYF.

The chain uses TRBV14 and TRBJ2-5; D call uncertain. CDR1 and CDR2 (germline): SGHDN, FVKESK. The CDR3 extends over 18 amino acids. The V end lost 6 bases, the J end lost 0 bases, and 23 bases lay between the germline ends. Here the CDR3 reads CASRKGKSPGGDQETQYF. CDR3 nucleotide sequence: TGTGCCAGCAGAAAAGGAAAAAGCCCGGGTGGGGACCAAGAGACCCAGTACTTC.

The V gene is TRBV5-6, the J gene TRBJ1-5, with D uncertain. The V and J ends lost 4 bases and 3 bases respectively, with 5 bases between them. Germline CDR1 and CDR2: SGHDT and YYEEEE. The CDR3 runs to 12 residues. The CDR3 bases are TGTGCCAGCAGCCGGTTCAATCAGCCCCAGCATTTT. It codes for CASSRFNQPQHF.

As to this clone: Distinct nucleotide sequences in the sample also encode this CDR3. The CDR3 reads CASSLGLAVYNEQFF. CDR3 nucleotide sequence: TGTGCCAGCAGCTTAGGACTAGCGGTATACAATGAGCAGTTCTTC. This sequence joins TRBV7-9 and TRBJ2-1; 9 bases match TRBD2. Trimming cost V 1 base and J 4 bases; bases outside gene matches: 2. There are 15 residues in the CDR3. Per the germline V gene, CDR1 is SEHNR and CDR2 is FQNEAQ (reference sequence).

The rearrangement links TRBV30 to TRBJ1-2; no reliable D call. V was trimmed by 1 base and J by 8 bases, leaving 8 bases between them. This CDR3 contains 11 residues. Germline CDR1 and CDR2: GTSNPN and SVGIG (reference sequence). As DNA, the CDR3 is TGTGCCTGGAGTGAGGGCCGCGGCTACACCTTC. This sequence encodes CAWSEGRGYTF. The variable domain in full, completed from reference TRBV30 and TRBJ1-2, reads SQTIHQWPATLVQPVGSPLSLECTVEGTSNPNLYWYRQAAGRGLQLLFYSVGIGQISSEVPQNLSASRPQDRQFILSSKKLLLSDSGFYLCAWSEGRGYTFGSGTRLTVV.

Here the CDR3 reads CASSPEGGGYEQYF. CDR3 sequence (DNA): TGTGCCAGCAGCCCGGAAGGGGGCGGTTACGAGCAGTACTTC. The J gene is TRBJ2-7, the V gene TRBV7-2; 7 nucleotides align to TRBD1. CDR1 and CDR2 from the germline V gene are SGHTA and FQGNSA. The CDR3 runs to 14 residues. V gave up 5 bases and J gave up 4 bases; unmatched junction bases: 8.

The chain has TRBV4-3 and TRBJ2-7; D unresolved. Germline CDR1 and CDR2: LGHNA and YSLEER. The CDR3 length is 15 residues. The ends were cut back, 1 base at V and 1 base at J, with 11 bases in the middle. CDR3 residues: CASSQVQDPSYEQYF. The DNA for the CDR3 is TGCGCCAGCAGCCAAGTCCAGGATCCATCCTACGAGCAGTACTTC.

V gene TRBV28 combines with J gene TRBJ2-7; D is possibly TRBD1 (5 bases). The CDR3 loop spans 13 amino acids. Deletions cut 6 bases from V and 0 bases from J, with 9 bases between. From germline, CDR1 is MDHEN and CDR2 SYDVKM. The CDR3, as DNA: TGTGCCAGCAGGGAGACAGCCTCCTACGAGCAGTACTTC. Its protein product is CASRETASYEQYF.

This clone was recorded only once. The genes are TRBV5-1 and TRBJ1-1; perhaps TRBD1 as D (6 bases). The CDR3 totals 16 residues. Germline V gives CDR1 SGHRS, CDR2 YFSETQ. V lost 0 bases and J lost 4, with 16 bases in between. CDR3 in amino acids: CASSLGGTGYGTEAFF. CDR3 DNA: TGCGCCAGCAGCTTGGGCGGTACAGGGTATGGCACTGAAGCTTTCTTT.

Note on this clone: At one of its ends the junction is not consistent with the germline gene, which may arise from a read error. This chain uses TRBV7-7 with TRBJ2-2; 9 bases are shared with TRBD1. From germline, CDR1 is SSHAT and CDR2 FNYEAQ (reference sequence). CDR3 length: 16 amino acids. This CDR3 is CASSAGQGRGTGELFF. DNA for the CDR3: TGTGCTAGCAGCGCGGGACAGGGACGAGGCACCGGGGAGCTGTTTTTT.

The chain has TRBV19 and TRBJ2-3, with D perhaps TRBD2 (5 bases). The CDR3 runs to 14 residues. Looked up from germline, CDR1 is LNHDA and CDR2 is SQIVND (reference sequence). The V end lost 7 bases, the J end lost 2 bases, and 13 bases lay between the germline ends. For the CDR3, the DNA is TGTGCCAGTACTTTGGCGGGTAACACAGATACGCAGTATTTT. Translating it yields CASTLAGNTDTQYF.

This clone appeared a single time. This chain connects TRBV6-5 to TRBJ2-7; 10 bases map to TRBD2. The CDR3 totals 15 residues. Germline CDR1 MNHEY, CDR2 SVGAGI. V trimming: 6 bases; J trimming: 0 bases; junction bases outside the gene matches: 5. In DNA, the CDR3 is TGTGCCAGCAGCCGAACTAGCGGGGCCTCCTACGAGCAGTACTTC. Translating gives CASSRTSGASYEQYF.

The genes are TRBV6-1 and TRBJ1-4; maybe TRBD1 (5 bases). Trimming left V 4 bases short and J 5 bases short, with 14 bases between. CDR1 MNHNS and CDR2 SASEGT come from the germline V gene. The CDR3 consists of 15 residues. The CDR3 region is CASSGGTGRNEKLFF. The CDR3 coding sequence is TGTGCCAGCAGTGGAGGAACAGGTCGAAATGAAAAACTGTTTTTT.

This rearrangement joins TRBV4-3 to TRBJ1-4; maybe TRBD1 (5 bases). There are 16 residues in the CDR3. The V end was cut by 0 bases, the J end by 3 bases, with 11 bases between. The V gene's germline CDR1 is LGHNA and CDR2 YSLEER. CDR3 in DNA: TGCGCCAGCAGCCAAGAACAGAGGGGTCCTAATGAAAAACTGTTTTTT. It specifies CASSQEQRGPNEKLFF.

Note on this clone: The same CDR3 can be traced to other DNA sequences in this sample. The genes are TRBV5-1 and TRBJ1-1; possibly TRBD1 for D (6 bases). The CDR3 contains 14 residues. From germline, CDR1 is SGHRS and CDR2 YFSETQ. The germline V and J ends were trimmed by 4 bases and 0 bases, with 10 bases remaining between them. The CDR3 region has the DNA TGCGCCAGCAGCCTCGGGGGCATGAACACTGAAGCTTTCTTT. Amino acids: CASSLGGMNTEAFF.

This clone was seen just once. Other DNA sequences in the sample encode the same CDR3. The genes are TRBV7-2 and TRBJ2-7, with 9 bases fitting TRBD1. Germline-derived CDR1 and CDR2 are SGHTA and FQGNSA. This CDR3 contains 14 residues. Losses at the gene ends were 5 bases for V and 2 bases for J; bases not matched to a gene: 4. The CDR3: CASSPGTGPYEQYF. In nucleotides, the CDR3 is TGTGCCAGCAGCCCGGGGACAGGGCCCTACGAGCAGTACTTC.

V is TRBV5-6 and J is TRBJ2-7; no clear D gene. Trimming removed 0 bases from V and 2 bases from J, with 6 bases in between. CDR1 and CDR2 from the germline V gene are SGHDT and YYEEEE. CDR3 size: 13 residues. The DNA for the CDR3 is TGTGCCAGCAGCTTGGGGGCAGCCTACGAGCAGTACTTC. Its protein product is CASSLGAAYEQYF.

V usage is TRBV2 and J usage is TRBJ2-7; D gene unclear. The germline V and J ends were trimmed by 6 bases and 0 bases, with 15 bases remaining between them. Germline V CDR1 and CDR2: SNHLY, FYNNEI. The CDR3 length is 15 residues. The CDR3 bases are TGTGCCAGCAGATTGGACGGGTCTCTCTCCTACGAGCAGTACTTC. Residues: CASRLDGSLSYEQYF.

V is TRBV18 and J is TRBJ2-7, with no clear D. Trimming cost V 8 bases and J 1 base, with 6 bases left between them. In germline, CDR1 is KGHSH, CDR2 LQKENI. The CDR3 has 11 amino acids. CDR3 sequence reads: CASGNSYEQYF. Written as DNA, the CDR3 is TGTGCCAGCGGGAATTCCTACGAGCAGTACTTC.

V gene TRBV10-2 combines with J gene TRBJ2-3; possibly TRBD2 for D (6 bases). Germline CDR1 is WSHSY and CDR2 is SAAADI. The CDR3 sequence is 14 residues long. The V and J ends lost 7 bases and 2 bases respectively, with 13 bases between them. The CDR3 DNA follows: TGCGCCAGCAACATTGGGGGGAACACAGATACGCAGTATTTT. Translation gives CASNIGGNTDTQYF.

V gene TRBV5-6 combines with J gene TRBJ1-4; perhaps TRBD1 as D (6 bases). Trimming removed 0 bases at V and 10 bases at J, with 19 bases between. Germline V gene sequence: CDR1 SGHDT, CDR2 YYEEEE. The CDR3 covers 16 residues. DNA of the CDR3: TGTGCCAGCAGCTTGGACGGGGGCCAGGGGTTGGTAAAACTGTTTTTT. Translated, it gives CASSLDGGQGLVKLFF.

J is TRBJ2-7 and V is TRBV18; D perhaps matches TRBD1 (6 bases). The V gene lost 0 bases and the J gene lost 9 bases, with 15 bases spanning the gap. Germline assignment: CDR1 KGHSH and CDR2 LQKENI. CDR3 size: 14 residues. The CDR3 reads CASSPPSQQGGQYF. Here the CDR3 DNA reads TGTGCCAGCTCACCACCTTCACAACAGGGCGGGCAGTACTTC.